Listed here are 9 T cell receptor beta chains from one sample, sequenced in a study of blood T cell repertoires in COVID-19. Data came from immunoSEQ multiplex PCR; TCRdb stores just in-frame clones and leaves some out. Of 250,000 to 300,000 clones in the sample, nearly 90% are singletons; the top ten hold about 1%. Source material: PBMCs or T cells enriched from blood (not recorded which). These receptors all come from a woman aged 30 to 39 who had recovered from COVID-19.

The rearrangement joins TRBV9 to TRBJ1-2, with D possibly being TRBD1 (5 bases). The CDR3 length is 14 residues. Germline V CDR1 and CDR2: SGDLS, YYNGEE. V was clipped by 4 bases and J by 6 bases, with 16 bases between them. Written as DNA, the CDR3 is TGTGCCAGCAGCTTACGACAGCCGTCGGATGGCTACACCTTC. Translated: CASSLRQPSDGYTF.

The CDR3 is CASSLATGDSPLHF. CDR3 sequence (DNA): TGCGCCAGCAGCTTAGCGACAGGGGATTCACCCCTCCACTTT. This chain joins TRBV5-1 and TRBJ1-6, with 8 positions matching TRBD1. Germline-derived CDR1 and CDR2 are SGHRS and YFSETQ. V gave up 2 bases and J gave up 8 bases; unmatched junction bases: 3. This CDR3 comprises 14 residues.

This chain connects TRBV7-2 to TRBJ2-5; D is ambiguous. Germline CDR1 is SGHTA and CDR2 is FQGNSA. Trimming took off 6 bases at V and 3 bases at J, with 8 bases between the two ends. The CDR3 consists of 12 residues. The CDR3 coding sequence is TGTGCCAGCAGTTCGGGTAAAGAGACCCAGTACTTC. This encodes CASSSGKETQYF. Drawing the rest from reference TRBV7-2 and TRBJ2-5, the complete variable domain is GAGVSQSPSNKVTEKGKDVELRCDPISGHTALYWYRQSLGQGLEFLIYFQGNSAPDKSGLPSDRFSAERTGGSVSTLTIQRTQQEDSAVYLCASSSGKETQYFGPGTRLLVL.

J is TRBJ2-2 and V is TRBV2; 7 bases agree with TRBD1. The germline CDR1 and CDR2 sequences are SNHLY and FYNNEI. The CDR3 has 17 residues. Trimming took 3 bases from V and 0 from J; bases not matched to a gene: 7. The CDR3 nucleotides are TGTGCCAGCAGTGAGCCAGAGGGGGCACCGAACACCGGGGAGCTGTTTTTT. This encodes CASSEPEGAPNTGELFF.

This clone has only a few counts. The chain combines TRBV30 with TRBJ2-4; TRBD2 might be the D (6 bases). From germline, CDR1 is GTSNPN and CDR2 SVGIG (reference sequence). The CDR3 runs to 14 residues. The germline V and J ends were trimmed by 0 bases and 1 base, with 7 bases remaining between them. The DNA for the CDR3 is TGTGCCTGGAGTGTACGGGGGGCCAAAAACATTCAGTACTTC. Protein product: CAWSVRGAKNIQYF.

The chain is built from TRBV20-1 and TRBJ1-2, with D tentatively TRBD1 (5 bases). The CDR3 consists of 14 residues. Germline CDR1 and CDR2: DFQATT and SNEGSKA (reference sequence). Trimming pared 3 bases from V and 3 bases from J, leaving 14 bases between. For the CDR3, the DNA is TGCAGTGCTAGTTACAGGCCAACCGACTATGGCTACACCTTC. Amino acid sequence: CSASYRPTDYGYTF.

For the CDR3, the DNA is TGTGCCAGCAGTTCAATAAGGGACAGGGAGGAAAGGAGCTATGGCTACACCTTC. Encoded protein: CASSSIRDREERSYGYTF. The gene calls are TRBV27 and TRBJ1-2; 9 nucleotides agree with TRBD1. J gave up 4 bases and V 4 bases, and 16 bases lay outside the gene matches. The CDR3 totals 18 residues. Germline V CDR1 and CDR2: MNHEY, SMNVEV (reference sequence).

The chain links TRBV14 to TRBJ1-1, with TRBD1 matching 7 bases. Germline loops: CDR1 SGHDN, CDR2 FVKESK. Trimming removed 6 bases from V and 7 bases from J; junction bases left unmatched: 8. The CDR3 loop spans 13 amino acids. CDR3 region: CASRLTGAIEAFF. In DNA, the CDR3 is TGTGCCAGCAGACTAACAGGGGCCATTGAAGCTTTCTTT.

The table lists this clone with a count of one. V usage is TRBV10-3 and J usage is TRBJ2-3; tentative D call: TRBD2 (5 bases). The V end was cut by 6 bases, the J end by 6 bases, with 19 bases between. The CDR3 spans 15 residues. The germline CDR1 and CDR2 sequences are ENHRY and SYGVKD. CDR3 bases: TGTGCCATCAGGCCCCCCCGGGAAAAAGGGGATACGCAGTATTTT. This codes for CAIRPPREKGDTQYF.